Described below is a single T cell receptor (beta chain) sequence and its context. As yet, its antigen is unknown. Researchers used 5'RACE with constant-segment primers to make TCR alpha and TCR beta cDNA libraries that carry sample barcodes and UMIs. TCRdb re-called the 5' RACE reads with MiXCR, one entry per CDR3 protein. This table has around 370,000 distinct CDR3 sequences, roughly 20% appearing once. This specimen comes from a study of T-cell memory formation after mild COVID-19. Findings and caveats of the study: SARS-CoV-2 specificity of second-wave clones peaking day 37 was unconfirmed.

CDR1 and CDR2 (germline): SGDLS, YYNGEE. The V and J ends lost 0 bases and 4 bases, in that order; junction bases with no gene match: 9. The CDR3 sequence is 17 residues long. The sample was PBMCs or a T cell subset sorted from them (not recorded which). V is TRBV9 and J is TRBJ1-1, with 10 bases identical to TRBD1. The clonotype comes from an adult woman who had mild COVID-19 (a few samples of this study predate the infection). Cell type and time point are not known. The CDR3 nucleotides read TGTGCCAGCAGCGTAGGGGGGACAGGGGCCCCGAGCACTGAAGCTTTCTTT. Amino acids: CASSVGGTGAPSTEAFF.